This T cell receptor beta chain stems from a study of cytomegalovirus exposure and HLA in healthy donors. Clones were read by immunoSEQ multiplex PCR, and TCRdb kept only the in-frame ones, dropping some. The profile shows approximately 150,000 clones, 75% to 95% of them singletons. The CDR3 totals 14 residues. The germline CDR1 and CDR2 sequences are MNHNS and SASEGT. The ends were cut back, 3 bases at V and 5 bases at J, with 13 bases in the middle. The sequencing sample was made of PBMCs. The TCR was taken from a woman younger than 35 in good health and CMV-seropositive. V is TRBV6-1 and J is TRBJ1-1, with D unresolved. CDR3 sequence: CASSEPLRRTEAFF. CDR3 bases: TGTGCCAGCAGTGAGCCCCTTCGGAGGACTGAAGCTTTCTTT.